This T cell receptor (beta chain) was profiled in a study of blood T cell repertoires in COVID-19. Background on the study: From the United States, Italy and Spain came samples of acute and convalescent COVID-19. In each case, the material was cDNA or gDNA derived from T cells, B-cell-depleted T cells, or PBMCs.

V lost 3 bases, J lost 7 bases, and 18 bases lay in between. Germline V gives CDR1 SEHNR, CDR2 FQNEAQ (reference sequence). The length of the CDR3 is 16 residues. Original processing methods: Estimates of nucleated cell counts were drawn from the amplification of reference gene primers. Data came from immunoSEQ multiplex PCR; TCRdb stores just in-frame clones and leaves some out. V, J and clone size are those of that table, while D and trimming were read from the DNA. The sample yields tens of thousands of clones, around 76% seen once. The sequence was obtained from a man between 65 and 79 years old with active or convalescent COVID-19. The sample consisted of peripheral blood. The J gene is TRBJ2-2, the V gene TRBV7-9; possible D gene TRBD2, 6 bases. The CDR3 here is CASSFRLVDKGGELFF. The CDR3 coding sequence is TGTGCCAGCAGCTTCCGACTAGTGGATAAGGGCGGGGAGCTGTTTTTT.